Listed here are 21 T cell receptor beta chains from one sample, sequenced in a study of T cell responses to AZD1222 COVID-19 vaccine. Generated by immunoSEQ multiplex PCR, the TCRdb table keeps only in-frame clones and is missing some. The sample lists under 70,000 clones; roughly 80% were seen once. This sample comprised peripheral blood, obtained on day 0 of AZD1222 vaccination. The receptors originated from an adult in good health.

The J gene is TRBJ1-5, the V gene TRBV30; the D is unclear. The CDR3 is 16 residues long. Trimming took 3 bases from V and 5 from J, leaving 20 bases between them. From germline, CDR1 is GTSNPN and CDR2 SVGIG (reference sequence). The CDR3 DNA sequence: TGTGCCTGGAGCCGGGAGAGAGGTGAGCGAGATCAGCCCCAGCATTTT. Protein sequence: CAWSRERGERDQPQHF. Together with reference TRBV30 and TRBJ1-5, the CDR3 gives the full variable domain: SQTIHQWPATLVQPVGSPLSLECTVEGTSNPNLYWYRQAAGRGLQLLFYSVGIGQISSEVPQNLSASRPQDRQFILSSKKLLLSDSGFYLCAWSRERGERDQPQHFGDGTRLSIL.

The CDR3 DNA sequence: TGTGCCAGCAGTTATGGCCTAAGGTACGAGCAGTACTTC. Amino acid sequence: CASSYGLRYEQYF. The chain uses TRBV6-2 or TRBV6-3 and TRBJ2-7; the D is unclear. Trimming cost V 3 bases and J 4 bases, with 10 bases left between them. The CDR3 has 13 amino acids. CDR1 and CDR2 (germline): MNHEY, SVGEGT.

This clone was seen just once. The V gene is TRBV5-1, the J gene TRBJ1-1; unclear D gene. The CDR3 totals 15 residues. Trimming pared 1 base from V and 5 bases from J, leaving 15 bases between. CDR1 is SGHRS and CDR2 is YFSETQ in the germline V gene. In DNA form, the CDR3 reads TGCGCCAGCAGCTTGTTACAGACCTTGGGGACTGAAGCTTTCTTT. Amino acid sequence: CASSLLQTLGTEAFF. The full variable domain, completed using reference TRBV5-1 and TRBJ1-1, is KAGVTQTPRYLIKTRGQQVTLSCSPISGHRSVSWYQQTPGQGLQFLFEYFSETQRNKGNFPGRFSGRQFSNSRSEMNVSTLELGDSALYLCASSLLQTLGTEAFFGQGTRLTVV.

The rearrangement joins TRBV28 to TRBJ1-5; no clear D. Per the germline V gene, CDR1 is MDHEN and CDR2 is SYDVKM. V lost 7 bases to trimming and J lost 6 bases, with 13 bases between them. CDR3 size: 13 residues. CDR3: CASKLTRSQPQHF. The DNA for the CDR3 is TGTGCCAGCAAACTTACCCGGTCTCAGCCCCAGCATTTT. Together with reference TRBV28 and TRBJ1-5, the CDR3 gives the full variable domain: DVKVTQSSRYLVKRTGEKVFLECVQDMDHENMFWYRQDPGLGLRLIYFSYDVKMKEKGDIPEGYSVSREKKERFSLILESASTNQTSMYLCASKLTRSQPQHFGDGTRLSIL.

The chain recombines TRBV7-2 with TRBJ2-7; D may be TRBD1 or TRBD2 (5 bases each). CDR3 size: 15 residues. V shed 5 bases and J shed 3 bases, with 17 bases lying between them. Per germline, CDR1 SGHTA and CDR2 FQGNSA. The CDR3 nucleotides are TGTGCCAGCAGCACCGCCGGGGACCTTGGCTACGAGCAGTACTTC. It yields the protein CASSTAGDLGYEQYF.

The chain employs TRBV7-9 and TRBJ2-7, with 11 bases lining up with TRBD2. J was trimmed by 0 bases and V by 5 bases; bases with no gene match: 6. Germline V CDR1 and CDR2: SEHNR, FQNEAQ (reference sequence). The CDR3 consists of 16 residues. This chain's CDR3 is CASSPPGLAGSYEQYF. The CDR3 DNA reads as TGTGCCAGCAGCCCTCCCGGACTAGCGGGCTCCTACGAGCAGTACTTC.

DNA of the CDR3: TGTGCCAGCAGCAGACACAGGGACTACGAGCAGTACTTC. It specifies CASSRHRDYEQYF. The chain is built from TRBV6-5 and TRBJ2-7, with D perhaps TRBD1 (6 bases). The V gene's germline CDR1 is MNHEY and CDR2 SVGAGI. The CDR3 consists of 13 residues. V lost 6 bases to trimming and J lost 3 bases, with 12 bases between them.

The V gene is TRBV3-1 (or the pseudogene TRBV3-2), the J gene TRBJ1-3; unclear D gene. CDR3 length equals 13 residues. V was shortened by 4 bases and J by 3 bases, with 7 bases between the two germline ends. CDR1 LGHDT and CDR2 YNNKEL come from the germline V gene (reference sequence). CDR3 in amino acids: CASSPLGGNTIYF. In DNA, the CDR3 is TGTGCCAGCAGCCCCCTAGGTGGAAACACCATATATTTT.

The table lists this clone with a count of one. This chain uses TRBV6-5 with TRBJ2-7; TRBD1 aligns across 9 bases. The CDR3 spans 15 residues. V was pared by 8 bases and J by 4 bases, with 12 bases of the junction left unmatched. Germline V gene lookup returns CDR1 MNHEY and CDR2 SVGAGI. DNA for the CDR3: TGTGCCAGCGCCGGTTGGGGGACAGGGACTTACGAGCAGTACTTC. It translates to CASAGWGTGTYEQYF.

This CDR3 reads CASSAAGTGLSSPLHF. The CDR3 DNA follows: TGTGCCAGCAGCGCTGCCGGGACAGGGCTGAGTTCACCCCTCCACTTT. V gene TRBV11-2 combines with J gene TRBJ1-6; 9 bases match TRBD1. The CDR3 is made up of 16 amino acids. Germline CDR1 reads SGHAT; CDR2 reads FQNNGV. The ends lost 5 bases at V and 9 bases at J; junction bases unmatched: 11.

The V call is TRBV19, the J call TRBJ1-5; D possibly corresponds to TRBD1 (6 bases). From germline, CDR1 is LNHDA and CDR2 SQIVND (reference sequence). The CDR3 has 16 residues. V lost 6 bases and J lost 1, with 16 bases in between. CDR3 sequence: CASSDRPVLSNQPQHF. For the CDR3, the DNA is TGTGCCAGTAGCGACAGGCCGGTCTTAAGCAATCAGCCCCAGCATTTT.

The chain combines TRBV7-3 with TRBJ1-3, with D uncertain. There are 14 residues in the CDR3. V was pared by 5 bases and J by 2 bases, with 10 bases between. CDR1 and CDR2 from the germline V gene are SGHTA and FQGTGA. The CDR3 here is CASSEAGTGNTIYF. The DNA of the CDR3 is TGTGCCAGCAGCGAAGCGGGTACTGGAAACACCATATATTTT.

The chain combines TRBV7-9 with TRBJ2-5; the D is unclear. Trimming stripped 5 bases from V and 2 bases from J, with 24 bases between. Germline V CDR1 and CDR2: SEHNR, FQNEAQ (reference sequence). The CDR3 totals 18 residues. Written as DNA, the CDR3 is TGTGCCAGCAGCCCGAGTGAGGAGTGGCTAGGCCCTCAAGAGACCCAGTACTTC. It specifies CASSPSEEWLGPQETQYF. The whole variable domain, remainder taken from reference TRBV7-9 and TRBJ2-5, is DTGVSQNPRHKITKRGQNVTFRCDPISEHNRLYWYRQTLGQGPEFLTYFQNEAQLEKSRLLSDRFSAERPKGSFSTLEIQRTEQGDSAMYLCASSPSEEWLGPQETQYFGPGTRLLVL.

This clone was seen many times. The chain joins TRBV3-1 (or the pseudogene TRBV3-2) to TRBJ2-1; weak D call: TRBD2 (5 bases). This CDR3 spans 13 amino acids. V was pared by 8 bases and J by 2 bases, with 10 bases between. Germline-derived CDR1 and CDR2 are LGHDT and YNNKEL (reference sequence). CDR3: CASSSGAYNEQFF. CDR3 sequence (DNA): TGTGCCAGCTCGAGCGGTGCCTACAATGAGCAGTTCTTC.

This clone was detected once. V gene TRBV28 combines with J gene TRBJ2-7; no definite D call. V was clipped by 1 base and J by 4 bases, with 2 bases between them. The germline gives CDR1 MDHEN, CDR2 SYDVKM. This CDR3 is 11 amino acids long. The CDR3 spells CASSLYYEQYF. CDR3 bases: TGTGCCAGCAGTTTATATTACGAGCAGTACTTC.

This clone appeared once. The gene calls are TRBV30 and TRBJ2-7; D perhaps matches TRBD1 (5 bases). This CDR3 is built from 11 residues. The germline CDR1 and CDR2 sequences are GTSNPN and SVGIG (reference sequence). Trimming took off 5 bases at V and 3 bases at J, with 8 bases between the two ends. The CDR3: CAWETVYEQYF. CDR3 bases: TGTGCCTGGGAGACAGTCTACGAGCAGTACTTC.

This sequence joins TRBV7-8 and TRBJ1-1; D is unclear. The CDR3 contains 13 residues. CDR1 and CDR2 from the germline V gene are SGHVS and FQNEAQ. Trimming cost V 4 bases and J 0 bases, with 6 bases left between them. The CDR3 here is CASSSFMNTEAFF. DNA for the CDR3: TGTGCCAGCAGCTCTTTTATGAACACTGAAGCTTTCTTT.

CDR3 nucleotide sequence: TGTGCCAGCAGTACGCGTCCCCATGGCTACACCTTC. Translating it yields CASSTRPHGYTF. The rearrangement joins TRBV28 to TRBJ1-2; D gene uncertain. The length of the CDR3 is 12 residues. V gave up 5 bases and J gave up 6 bases, with 10 bases separating them. CDR1 MDHEN and CDR2 SYDVKM come from the germline V gene.

There are a few counts of this clone. At the DNA level, this CDR3 is encoded by other sequences in the same sample as well. V usage is TRBV14 and J usage is TRBJ2-2; D remains unclear. The ends were cut back, 0 bases at V and 2 bases at J, with 7 bases in the middle. In germline, CDR1 is SGHDN, CDR2 FVKESK. This CDR3 spans 15 amino acids. The DNA of the CDR3 is TGTGCCAGCAGCCAAGAACTGGGAAACACCGGGGAGCTGTTTTTT. This codes for CASSQELGNTGELFF.

This sequence joins TRBV9 and TRBJ2-2, with 7 bases aligning to TRBD2. Trimming removed 3 bases from V and 6 bases from J; junction bases left unmatched: 8. The CDR3 runs 15 residues. In germline, CDR1 is SGDLS, CDR2 YYNGEE. The CDR3 spells CASSATPRGSGELFF. The CDR3 DNA reads as TGTGCCAGCAGCGCCACACCGCGGGGGTCCGGGGAGCTGTTTTTT.

The V call is TRBV7-3, the J call TRBJ2-1, with D possibly matching TRBD2 (6 bases). The CDR3 runs to 16 residues. CDR1 and CDR2 (germline): SGHTA, FQGTGA. Trimming shortened V by 5 bases and J by 0 bases, and 14 bases separated the two germline ends. DNA of the CDR3: TGTGCCAGCAGCGCTTGGGGGGAGAGCTCCTACAATGAGCAGTTCTTC. Amino acid sequence: CASSAWGESSYNEQFF.